The clone carrying this T cell receptor (beta chain) was recorded once. The antigen is undetermined. The CDR3 runs 16 residues. V shed 2 bases and J shed 5 bases, with 16 bases lying between them. Germline V gene lookup returns CDR1 SNHLY and CDR2 FYNNEI. This sample is drawn from a study of cytomegalovirus exposure and HLA in healthy donors. Study findings and constraints: Reports showed the classifier diagnosing cytomegalovirus status with high specificity and sensitivity.

The PCR had 60 Vbeta and 13 Jbeta primers. Using immunoSEQ multiplex PCR, the repertoire was profiled, and TCRdb retains in-frame clones only, with some absent. The profile shows approximately 74,000 clones, 70% to 85% of them singletons. Specimen: PBMCs. The receptor was derived from a man in his 60s in good health and CMV-seropositive. The V call is TRBV2, the J call TRBJ1-3; possibly TRBD1 for D (5 bases). CDR3: CASSESSGGNRNTIYF. The DNA of the CDR3 is TGTGCCAGCAGTGAAAGCTCGGGGGGTAATAGAAACACCATATATTTT. The full variable domain, completed using reference TRBV2 and TRBJ1-3, is EPEVTQTPSHQVTQMGQEVILRCVPISNHLYFYWYRQILGQKVEFLVSFYNNEISEKSEIFDDQFSVERPDGSNFTLKIRSTKLEDSAMYFCASSESSGGNRNTIYFGEGSWLTVV.